This TCR beta chain emerged from a study of beta chain features in type 1 diabetes. The V and J ends lost 8 bases and 8 bases, in that order; junction bases with no gene match: 14. CDR1 and CDR2 (germline): MDHEN, SYDVKM. The CDR3 loop spans 14 amino acids. Sorting of CD4+ naive, central memory, regulatory and stem cell-like memory cells was performed via CD45RO/CCR7/CD25/CD127/CD95/CD27. The whole isolated RNA underwent reverse transcription, so sequencing captured expressed TCRB transcripts. About 4 million reads was the average for naive, central memory and regulatory T cell samples. Measured with immunoSEQ multiplex PCR; TCRdb has only the in-frame clones, and not every one. The data show hundreds of thousands of clones, 17% seen once. Study observations and caveats: Fewer insertions but more deletions were seen at VDJ junctions in type 1 diabetes patients.

This clone was detected a few times. The target antigen is unknown. Input material: naive CD4+ T cells from blood. This clonotype was sampled from a woman aged 18-35 years in good health. The chain uses TRBV28 and TRBJ1-2, with TRBD1 identical over 7 bases. CDR3 bases: TGTGCCAGCTCTATAAAAACAGGGGTAGGCGGCTACACCTTC. Translated: CASSIKTGVGGYTF.